Following are 14 T cell receptor beta chains from one sample sequenced in a study of blood T cell repertoires in COVID-19. Method: immunoSEQ multiplex PCR; TCRdb's copy keeps in-frame clones and lacks some. Of under 300,000 clones detected, around 81% appear once; the ten largest clones hold approximately 1.8%. Sequenced: peripheral blood. The receptor set was obtained from a man younger than 40 who had recovered from COVID-19.

A note on this clone: Sequence at one end of the junction differs from germline and may be a read error. V gene TRBV24-1 combines with J gene TRBJ1-2; D is perhaps TRBD1 (6 bases). This CDR3 comprises 13 residues. Germline V gives CDR1 KGHDR, CDR2 SFDVKD. CDR3 sequence reads: CATSDSTGAIQIF. As DNA, the CDR3 is TGTGCCACCAGTGACTCGACAGGTGCTATTCAGATCTTC.

The chain recombines TRBV11-2 with TRBJ1-1; 7 bases are shared with TRBD1. V trimming: 4 bases; J trimming: 3 bases; junction bases outside the gene matches: 8. Germline CDR1 reads SGHAT; CDR2 reads FQNNGV. The CDR3 sequence is 15 residues long. CDR3: CASSSHRGTDTEAFF. The CDR3 region has the DNA TGTGCCAGCAGCTCCCACAGGGGTACGGACACTGAAGCTTTCTTT.

The chain couples TRBV19 to TRBJ2-3; 10 bases align to TRBD1. Trimming at V came to 5 bases and at J to 4 bases, leaving 3 bases not matched to a gene. The CDR3 spans 14 residues. The germline V gene encodes CDR1 LNHDA and CDR2 SQIVND (reference sequence). CDR3 in DNA: TGTGCCAGTAGTCCCGACAGGGGGCCAGATACGCAGTATTTT. Its translation is CASSPDRGPDTQYF. Supplemented by reference TRBV19 and TRBJ2-3, the full variable domain reads DGGITQSPKYLFRKEGQNVTLSCEQNLNHDAMYWYRQDPGQGLRLIYYSQIVNDFQKGDIAEGYSVSREKKESFPLTVTSAQKNPTAFYLCASSPDRGPDTQYFGPGTRLTVL.

This sequence joins TRBV7-9 and TRBJ1-1; D may be TRBD1 (5 bases). Trimming cost V 0 bases and J 1 base, with 9 bases left between them. Per the germline V gene, CDR1 is SEHNR and CDR2 is FQNEAQ (reference sequence). The CDR3 sequence is 15 residues long. The CDR3 region is CASSLAAGRNTEAFF. The CDR3 DNA follows: TGTGCCAGCAGCTTAGCGGCGGGGCGGAACACTGAAGCTTTCTTT.

V usage is TRBV18 and J usage is TRBJ2-1, with D hard to call. There are 15 residues in the CDR3. Deletions cut 3 bases from V and 0 bases from J, with 9 bases between. Germline-derived CDR1 and CDR2 are KGHSH and LQKENI. CDR3 bases: TGTGCCAGCTCACCTCAAGCAAGCTCCTACAATGAGCAGTTCTTC. It translates to CASSPQASSYNEQFF.

The rearrangement links TRBV9 to TRBJ1-2, with D perhaps matching TRBD1 (5 bases). Germline V lookup: CDR1 SGDLS, CDR2 YYNGEE. The CDR3 sequence is 13 residues long. With 4 bases removed from V and 4 bases from J, the gap between germline ends came to 11 bases. The CDR3 spells CASSPGGTYGYTF. In DNA form, the CDR3 reads TGTGCCAGCAGCCCCGGGGGGACCTATGGCTACACCTTC.

The chain has TRBV19 and TRBJ1-5; TRBD1 matches at 7 bases. The CDR3 has 15 amino acids. Germline-derived CDR1 and CDR2 are LNHDA and SQIVND (reference sequence). The ends lost 5 bases at V and 4 bases at J; junction bases unmatched: 8. The CDR3 bases are TGTGCCAGTAGTCCCCAGAGGGGGCTAAATCAGCCCCAGCATTTT. It specifies CASSPQRGLNQPQHF.

This clone appeared once. Other DNA sequences in the sample encode the same CDR3. V is TRBV2 and J is TRBJ1-1; D is possibly TRBD1 (6 bases). Germline loops: CDR1 SNHLY, CDR2 FYNNEI. This CDR3 contains 14 residues. V was pared by 2 bases and J by 0 bases, with 7 bases between. CDR3 sequence: CASSEQGMNTEAFF. DNA for the CDR3: TGTGCCAGCAGTGAACAGGGGATGAACACTGAAGCTTTCTTT.

The chain is built from TRBV5-8 and TRBJ2-3, with 14 nucleotides matching TRBD2. CDR1 is SGHTS and CDR2 is YDEGEE in the germline V gene. Trimming took 2 bases from V and 11 from J; bases not matched to a gene: 10. The CDR3 consists of 16 residues. CDR3 loop: CASSFGTSGGWMGQYF. In DNA, the CDR3 is TGTGCCAGCAGCTTTGGGACTAGCGGGGGCTGGATGGGGCAGTATTTT. Using reference TRBV5-8 and TRBJ2-3 for the parts outside the CDR3, the full variable domain is EAGVTQSPTHLIKTRGQQATLRCSPISGHTSVYWYQQALGLGLQFLLWYDEGEERNRGNFPPRFSGRQFPNYSSELNVNALELEDSALYLCASSFGTSGGWMGQYFGPGTRLTVL.

V usage is TRBV7-2 and J usage is TRBJ2-2; 7 positions match TRBD1. The CDR3 consists of 15 residues. The germline V gene has CDR1 SGHTA and CDR2 FQGNSA. V lost 6 bases to trimming and J lost 4 bases; unmatched junction nucleotides: 8. CDR3 sequence reads: CASRRGQVGTGELFF. The CDR3 DNA follows: TGTGCCAGCAGACGAGGACAGGTGGGCACCGGGGAGCTGTTTTTT.

This clone has just a few counts. The chain employs TRBV27 and TRBJ1-2, with 10 bases matching TRBD1. V was pared by 6 bases and J by 8 bases, with 9 bases of the junction left unmatched. CDR1 is MNHEY and CDR2 is SMNVEV in the germline V gene (reference sequence). This CDR3 has 14 amino acids. DNA for the CDR3: TGTGCCAGCAGAAGACAGGGGGCGTCGGGAGGCTACACCTTC. This translates into CASRRQGASGGYTF.

The gene calls are TRBV6-5 and TRBJ2-3; a possible D gene is TRBD2 (5 bases). V lost 4 bases and J 4 bases, leaving 15 bases between the germline ends. CDR1 and CDR2 (germline): MNHEY, SVGAGI. This CDR3 comprises 15 residues. The DNA for the CDR3 is TGTGCCAGCAGTTCTGGGGAGATGGAAGCAGATACGCAGTATTTT. This encodes CASSSGEMEADTQYF.

This chain joins TRBV7-3 and TRBJ1-1; D gene uncertain. Germline CDR1 and CDR2: SGHTA and FQGTGA. Trimming shortened V by 4 bases and J by 1 base, and 10 bases separated the two germline ends. This CDR3 region has 14 residues. The CDR3 spells CASSSGRGNTEAFF. The CDR3 DNA sequence: TGTGCCAGCAGCTCCGGGCGGGGGAACACTGAAGCTTTCTTT.

The V and J genes are TRBV3-1 (or the pseudogene TRBV3-2) and TRBJ2-2; tentative D call: TRBD1 (5 bases). Germline V lookup: CDR1 LGHDT, CDR2 YNNKEL (reference sequence). The V end lost 0 bases, the J end lost 14 bases, and 7 bases lay between the germline ends. The CDR3 extends over 11 amino acids. This CDR3 reads CASSQDRALFF. In nucleotides, the CDR3 is TGTGCCAGCAGCCAAGACAGGGCCCTGTTTTTT.